The rows below give T cell receptor beta chains drawn from one sample of a study of blood T cell repertoires in COVID-19. Profiling relied on immunoSEQ multiplex PCR, and the TCRdb table lists in-frame clones only, not all of them. Found here are some 100,000 clones, roughly 80% of them singletons; the top ten hold around 2.5%. Material: peripheral blood. These receptors were taken from a man aged 45-60 years with acute or convalescent COVID-19. Both conserved end residues are part of each CDR3. Fields, in order: CDR3 length, clone size, J gene, V gene, D gene, CDR3 DNA, CDR3 protein. The D gene is left open where the match is weak. Size is omitted from some rows. Given values are once, few, many or a class for expanded clones.

len: 13; abundance: once; j_gene: TRBJ2-1; v_gene: TRBV12-3/TRBV12-4; d_gene: -; CDR3nt: TGTGCCAGCACAACTAGCTCCTACAATGAGCAGTTCTTC; CDR3aa: CASTTSSYNEQFF
len: 15; abundance: -; j_gene: TRBJ2-2; v_gene: TRBV4-1; d_gene: -; CDR3nt: TGCGCCAGCAGCCAAGAAAAAAACCTACCCGGGGAGCTGTTTTTT; CDR3aa: CASSQEKNLPGELFF
len: 15; abundance: -; j_gene: TRBJ2-1; v_gene: TRBV19; d_gene: TRBD2; CDR3nt: TGTGCCAGTAGTCTCGGGACTAGGGGTGGAGAAGAGCAGTTCTTC; CDR3aa: CASSLGTRGGEEQFF
len: 15; abundance: -; j_gene: TRBJ1-2; v_gene: TRBV6-5; d_gene: TRBD1; CDR3nt: TGTGCCAGGAAAACCGGGACAGGTGTATTGGGTGGCTACACCTTC; CDR3aa: CARKTGTGVLGGYTF
len: 13; abundance: -; j_gene: TRBJ1-5; v_gene: TRBV30; d_gene: TRBD1; CDR3nt: TGTGCCTGGAGTCGACAGGGCCGTCAGCCCCAGCATTTT; CDR3aa: CAWSRQGRQPQHF
len: 12; abundance: many; j_gene: TRBJ1-2; v_gene: TRBV7-9; d_gene: TRBD1; CDR3nt: TGTGCCAGCAGCTTTACAGGGGACGGCTACACCTTC; CDR3aa: CASSFTGDGYTF
len: 13; abundance: -; j_gene: TRBJ1-3; v_gene: TRBV11-2; d_gene: -; CDR3nt: TGTGCCAGCAGCCCCGGCTCTGGAAACACCATATATTTT; CDR3aa: CASSPGSGNTIYF
len: 15; abundance: once; j_gene: TRBJ2-5; v_gene: TRBV6-5; d_gene: TRBD1; CDR3nt: TGTGCCAGCAGTTACGACAGGGCCGGACAAGAGACCCAGTACTTC; CDR3aa: CASSYDRAGQETQYF
len: 13; abundance: -; j_gene: TRBJ2-1; v_gene: TRBV7-9; d_gene: TRBD2; CDR3nt: TGTGCCAGCAGCTCGGGACTAGCTTATGAGCAGTTCTTC; CDR3aa: CASSSGLAYEQFF
len: 12; abundance: -; j_gene: TRBJ2-2; v_gene: TRBV29-1; d_gene: -; CDR3nt: TGCAGCGTTGGACAAAACACCGGGGAGCTGTTTTTT; CDR3aa: CSVGQNTGELFF
len: 15; abundance: -; j_gene: TRBJ2-7; v_gene: TRBV18; d_gene: TRBD2; CDR3nt: TGTGCCAGCTCACCACCTAGCGGGAGCGCTTACGAGCAGTACTTC; CDR3aa: CASSPPSGSAYEQYF
len: 16; abundance: -; j_gene: TRBJ2-1; v_gene: TRBV19; d_gene: TRBD2; CDR3nt: TGTGCCAGTAGTTCGACTAGCGGGGGCTCTTACAATGAGCAGTTCTTC; CDR3aa: CASSSTSGGSYNEQFF
len: 16; abundance: -; j_gene: TRBJ1-1; v_gene: TRBV30; d_gene: -; CDR3nt: TGTGCCTGGAGTCCGGGGGGCCCTCTTCGGTGGACTGAAGCTTTCTTT; CDR3aa: CAWSPGGPLRWTEAFF
len: 13; abundance: -; j_gene: TRBJ2-7; v_gene: TRBV14; d_gene: -; CDR3nt: TGTGCCAGCAGCCTAGGTTCCCAGGGCGAGCAGTACTTC; CDR3aa: CASSLGSQGEQYF
len: 13; abundance: -; j_gene: TRBJ2-1; v_gene: TRBV5-1; d_gene: TRBD2; CDR3nt: TGCGCCAGCAGCGGGACTAGCAGCTATGAGCAGTTCTTC; CDR3aa: CASSGTSSYEQFF
len: 14; abundance: -; j_gene: TRBJ1-1; v_gene: TRBV5-8; d_gene: TRBD1; CDR3nt: TGTGCCAGCAGCTTGTACAGGGGGAAGACTGAAGCTTTCTTT; CDR3aa: CASSLYRGKTEAFF
len: 16; abundance: few; j_gene: TRBJ1-1; v_gene: TRBV13; d_gene: -; CDR3nt: TGTGCCAGCAGCTTAAGACGGGGGGTCATGAACACTGAAGCTTTCTTT; CDR3aa: CASSLRRGVMNTEAFF
len: 16; abundance: -; j_gene: TRBJ1-3; v_gene: TRBV20-1; d_gene: -; CDR3nt: TGCAGTGCTAGTGAAAGAGGGTTTGGGTCTGGAAACACCATATATTTT; CDR3aa: CSASERGFGSGNTIYF
len: 13; abundance: -; j_gene: TRBJ2-7; v_gene: TRBV6-5; d_gene: -; CDR3nt: TGTGCCAGCGCTCCTAGCAGAGGCTACGAGCAGTACTTC; CDR3aa: CASAPSRGYEQYF
len: 14; abundance: -; j_gene: TRBJ2-3; v_gene: TRBV2; d_gene: TRBD2; CDR3nt: TGTGCCAGCAGCCCAGCGGGGGGGGCAGATACGCAGTATTTT; CDR3aa: CASSPAGGADTQYF
len: 13; abundance: -; j_gene: TRBJ1-5; v_gene: TRBV2; d_gene: -; CDR3nt: TGTGCCAGCAGTGAATCGGGTTATCAGCCCCAGCATTTT; CDR3aa: CASSESGYQPQHF
len: 10; abundance: -; j_gene: TRBJ2-7; v_gene: TRBV30; d_gene: TRBD1; CDR3nt: TGTGCCTGGAGTGCGGGACAGCATCACTTC; CDR3aa: CAWSAGQHHF
len: 16; abundance: -; j_gene: TRBJ2-5; v_gene: TRBV5-6; d_gene: -; CDR3nt: TGTGCCAGCAGCTTGGCTTTCGCCCCCCCCCGGGAGACCCAGTACTTC; CDR3aa: CASSLAFAPPRETQYF
len: 17; abundance: -; j_gene: TRBJ2-1; v_gene: TRBV5-4; d_gene: TRBD1; CDR3nt: TGTGCCAGCAGCCGAGAACTACAGGGGTTATCCTACAATGAGCAGTTCTTC; CDR3aa: CASSRELQGLSYNEQFF
len: 15; abundance: few; j_gene: TRBJ1-5; v_gene: TRBV28; d_gene: -; CDR3nt: TGTGCCAGCAGTTTACAAGGCAGACACAATCAGCCCCAGCATTTT; CDR3aa: CASSLQGRHNQPQHF
len: 16; abundance: -; j_gene: TRBJ2-7; v_gene: TRBV27; d_gene: TRBD1; CDR3nt: TGTGCCAGCAGTTTATCCGGACAGGGCGGACTCTACGAGCAGTACTTC; CDR3aa: CASSLSGQGGLYEQYF
len: 14; abundance: -; j_gene: TRBJ1-4; v_gene: TRBV24-1; d_gene: -; CDR3nt: TGTGCCACCAGTGATGCACAGGGAAACGAAAAACTGTTTTTT; CDR3aa: CATSDAQGNEKLFF
len: 14; abundance: -; j_gene: TRBJ1-2; v_gene: TRBV10-3; d_gene: TRBD1; CDR3nt: TGTGCCATCACTCCGGACAGGGGAGGCTATGGCTACACCTTC; CDR3aa: CAITPDRGGYGYTF
len: 14; abundance: -; j_gene: TRBJ2-1; v_gene: TRBV6-5; d_gene: TRBD1; CDR3nt: TGTGCCAGCAGTAAACCGGGACAGGGGGTTGAGCAGTTCTTC; CDR3aa: CASSKPGQGVEQFF
len: 15; abundance: -; j_gene: TRBJ2-2; v_gene: TRBV10-3; d_gene: -; CDR3nt: TGTGCCATCAGTGAACAGGGTCCGAACACCGGGGAGCTGTTTTTT; CDR3aa: CAISEQGPNTGELFF
len: 12; abundance: -; j_gene: TRBJ2-7; v_gene: TRBV24-1; d_gene: TRBD2; CDR3nt: TGTGCCACCCAGGGCGGGGGCTACGAGCAGTACTTC; CDR3aa: CATQGGGYEQYF
len: 15; abundance: -; j_gene: TRBJ1-1; v_gene: TRBV4-2; d_gene: TRBD1; CDR3nt: TGTGCCAGCAGCCACCTTTTAACAGGGGGCACTGAAGCTTTCTTT; CDR3aa: CASSHLLTGGTEAFF
len: 17; abundance: -; j_gene: TRBJ1-1; v_gene: TRBV9; d_gene: TRBD1; CDR3nt: TGTGCCAGCAGCCAAACGGGACAGGGCAACTGGGACACTGAAGCTTTCTTT; CDR3aa: CASSQTGQGNWDTEAFF
len: 12; abundance: -; j_gene: TRBJ1-3; v_gene: TRBV30; d_gene: -; CDR3nt: TGTGCCTGGAGTGAAGAGGTAAACACCATATATTTT; CDR3aa: CAWSEEVNTIYF
len: 18; abundance: -; j_gene: TRBJ2-3; v_gene: TRBV4-1; d_gene: TRBD2; CDR3nt: TGCGCCAGCAGCCGAGTAGCGGGGGGTACACCATCCGCAGATACGCAGTATTTT; CDR3aa: CASSRVAGGTPSADTQYF